Following are 28 T cell receptor beta chains from one sample sequenced in a study of graft-versus-host responses after intestinal transplantation. The antigens these receptors bind are not known. TCRdb's copy holds only in-frame clones and misses some; the assay was immunoSEQ multiplex PCR. The sample lists more than 80,000 clones; around 89% were seen once. The material sequenced was unstimulated CD4+ T cells sorted from spleen or lymph node cells, taken before transplant. Receptors originate from a human donor who was the organ donor for an intestinal transplant.

Notes on this clone: At one boundary the junction diverges from the germline segment, which might be a read error. The chain recombines TRBV5-6 with TRBJ1-3; TRBD1 might be the D (5 bases). This CDR3 spans 13 amino acids. CDR1 is SGHDT and CDR2 is YYEEEE in the germline V gene. This chain's CDR3 is CASSLRKGNTTYF. The CDR3 DNA is TGTGCCAGCAGCTTGCGGAAGGGGAACACCACATATTTT.

This CDR3 reads CSVVSPYEQYF. The CDR3 DNA sequence: TGCAGTGTAGTGTCCCCCTACGAGCAGTACTTC. The genes are TRBV20-1 and TRBJ2-7; D is uncertain. Germline values: CDR1 DFQATT, CDR2 SNEGSKA (reference sequence). The germline V and J ends were trimmed by 7 bases and 2 bases, with 9 bases remaining between them. The CDR3 consists of 11 residues.

V usage is TRBV6-1 and J usage is TRBJ2-2; the match to TRBD1 covers 9 bases. Germline V gene data show CDR1 as MNHNS and CDR2 as SASEGT. The CDR3 is 15 residues long. The V gene end was trimmed by 6 bases and the J gene end by 5 bases; junction bases not matched to a gene: 7. In DNA form, the CDR3 reads TGTGCCAGCAGCTACGACAGGGGGAGGACCGGGGAGCTGTTTTTT. Translating gives CASSYDRGRTGELFF.

The rearrangement uses TRBV7-3 and TRBJ1-2, with 10 bases matching TRBD1. CDR3 length: 17 residues. Germline V gene data show CDR1 as SGHTA and CDR2 as FQGTGA. The trim removed 0 bases at V and 8 bases at J, leaving 12 bases unmatched. DNA for the CDR3: TGTGCCAGCAGCTTAACGTGGACAGGGGGTATGACGGCGGGCTACACCTTC. It codes for CASSLTWTGGMTAGYTF. Filled out from reference TRBV7-3 and TRBJ1-2, the complete variable domain reads GAGVSQTPSNKVTEKGKYVELRCDPISGHTALYWYRQSLGQGPEFLIYFQGTGAADDSGLPNDRFFAVRPEGSVSTLKIQRTERGDSAVYLCASSLTWTGGMTAGYTFGSGTRLTVV.

The J gene is TRBJ2-3, the V gene TRBV4-1; D is perhaps TRBD1 (7 bases). The CDR3 runs to 16 residues. Looked up from germline, CDR1 is MGHRA and CDR2 is YSYEKL. With 0 bases removed from V and 2 bases from J, the gap between germline ends came to 12 bases. The CDR3 DNA follows: TGCGCCAGCAGCCAAGATGGCAGGGGGGCCACAGATACGCAGTATTTT. Its protein product is CASSQDGRGATDTQYF.

The V and J genes are TRBV5-1 and TRBJ2-5; perhaps TRBD2 as D (5 bases). The CDR3 loop spans 16 amino acids. Germline lookup yields CDR1 SGHRS and CDR2 YFSETQ. V gave up 0 bases and J gave up 9 bases, with 21 bases separating them. Written as DNA, the CDR3 is TGCGCCAGCAGCTTGGAACGGCTAGCCGATCGGGCGGCCCAGTACTTC. Protein: CASSLERLADRAAQYF. Full variable domain (rest looked up from reference TRBV5-1 and TRBJ2-5): KAGVTQTPRYLIKTRGQQVTLSCSPISGHRSVSWYQQTPGQGLQFLFEYFSETQRNKGNFPGRFSGRQFSNSRSEMNVSTLELGDSALYLCASSLERLADRAAQYFGPGTRLLVL.

J is TRBJ2-1 and V is TRBV6-5; no firm D call. CDR1 and CDR2 from the germline V gene are MNHEY and SVGAGI. The V end lost 7 bases, the J end lost 7 bases, and 11 bases lay between the germline ends. The CDR3 loop spans 12 amino acids. The DNA for the CDR3 is TGTGCCAGCATTATATCACAGAATGAGCAGTTCTTC. Protein: CASIISQNEQFF.

The rearrangement joins TRBV9 to TRBJ2-5; 8 positions agree with TRBD2. The CDR3 length is 16 residues. Germline-derived CDR1 and CDR2 are SGDLS and YYNGEE. The V and J ends lost 2 bases and 0 bases, in that order; junction bases with no gene match: 6. CDR3 DNA sequence: TGTGCCAGCAGCGTCCGAGCGGGAGAGTACCAAGAGACCCAGTACTTC. Protein sequence: CASSVRAGEYQETQYF. Full variable domain (outside the CDR3, taken from reference TRBV9 and TRBJ2-5): DSGVTQTPKHLITATGQRVTLRCSPRSGDLSVYWYQQSLDQGLQFLIQYYNGEERAKGNILERFSAQQFPDLHSELNLSSLELGDSALYFCASSVRAGEYQETQYFGPGTRLLVL.

The count of this clone is one. Written as DNA, the CDR3 is TGTGCCAGCAGCGTGGGGACAAATTTCGCAGATACGCAGTATTTT. Protein product: CASSVGTNFADTQYF. V gene TRBV9 combines with J gene TRBJ2-3; TRBD1 is a possible D gene (6 bases). V lost 2 bases and J lost 4, with 14 bases in between. The CDR3 spans 15 residues. Germline V gene lookup returns CDR1 SGDLS and CDR2 YYNGEE.

The chain combines TRBV5-1 with TRBJ2-7; TRBD2 matches at 12 bases. This CDR3 region has 17 residues. Germline-derived CDR1 and CDR2 are SGHRS and YFSETQ. V lost 4 bases to trimming and J lost 2 bases; unmatched junction nucleotides: 10. In DNA, the CDR3 is TGCGCCAGCAGCCCAACGACTAGCGGGAGCTTCGCCTACGAGCAGTACTTC. Protein: CASSPTTSGSFAYEQYF.

This sequence joins TRBV7-9 and TRBJ1-4, with D unclear. Looked up from germline, CDR1 is SEHNR and CDR2 is FQNEAQ (reference sequence). The CDR3 is 15 amino acids. Trimming removed 3 bases at V and 3 bases at J, with 11 bases between. The CDR3 here is CASSFTSQANEKLFF. The CDR3 nucleotides read TGTGCCAGCAGCTTTACGTCTCAGGCTAATGAAAAACTGTTTTTT.

The rearrangement links TRBV7-2 to TRBJ2-7; 13 bases agree with TRBD2. Germline V gene data show CDR1 as SGHTA and CDR2 as FQGNSA. After removal of 4 bases from V and 6 bases from J, the junction contained 6 bases not matched to a gene. The CDR3 is 15 residues long. CDR3 sequence reads: CASSSLAGGPREQYF. The CDR3 bases are TGTGCCAGCAGCTCACTAGCGGGGGGGCCCCGCGAGCAGTACTTC.

V is TRBV10-3 and J is TRBJ1-2; no definite D call. The CDR3 consists of 14 residues. Germline V gene data show CDR1 as ENHRY and CDR2 as SYGVKD. Trimming pared 10 bases from V and 2 bases from J, leaving 17 bases between. The CDR3 here is CASALGGPNYGYTF. In nucleotides, the CDR3 is TGTGCCAGTGCCCTCGGCGGCCCAAACTATGGCTACACCTTC.

In its sample, this clone was seen once. The rearrangement joins TRBV2 to TRBJ2-7; 10 bases are a match to TRBD2. V was pared by 6 bases and J by 4 bases, with 3 bases of the junction left unmatched. CDR3 size: 13 residues. CDR1 and CDR2 (germline): SNHLY, FYNNEI. The CDR3: CASSSTSGYEQYF. CDR3 coding DNA: TGTGCCAGCAGCTCGACTAGCGGGTACGAGCAGTACTTC.

V gene TRBV7-9 combines with J gene TRBJ2-1; 8 bases align to TRBD1. The length of the CDR3 is 15 residues. J gave up 4 bases and V 7 bases, and 9 bases lay outside the gene matches. Looked up from germline, CDR1 is SEHNR and CDR2 is FQNEAQ (reference sequence). CDR3 sequence (DNA): TGTGCCAGCATAAAGGCAGGGGGCGTATACAATGAGCAGTTCTTC. Translation: CASIKAGGVYNEQFF.

The chain carries TRBV7-2 and TRBJ2-7; D is possibly TRBD1 (6 bases). Germline assignment: CDR1 SGHTA and CDR2 FQGNSA. CDR3 length equals 14 residues. V lost 5 bases and J lost 6, with 17 bases in between. The CDR3 nucleotides read TGTGCCAGCAGCGTGGGGGCCTCACAGGCCGAGCAGTACTTC. The encoded protein is CASSVGASQAEQYF. The whole variable domain, remainder taken from reference TRBV7-2 and TRBJ2-7, is GAGVSQSPSNKVTEKGKDVELRCDPISGHTALYWYRQSLGQGLEFLIYFQGNSAPDKSGLPSDRFSAERTGGSVSTLTIQRTQQEDSAVYLCASSVGASQAEQYFGPGTRLTVT.

CDR3 region: CASSSASAQGARGYTF. CDR3 sequence (DNA): TGTGCCAGCAGCTCCGCCTCCGCACAGGGGGCGCGTGGCTACACCTTC. V is TRBV28 and J is TRBJ1-2; 9 nucleotides align to TRBD1. This CDR3 comprises 16 residues. The germline V gene encodes CDR1 MDHEN and CDR2 SYDVKM. The V gene end was trimmed by 6 bases and the J gene end by 7 bases; junction bases not matched to a gene: 15.

This sequence joins TRBV11-3 and TRBJ1-2; perhaps TRBD1 as D (6 bases). Germline loops: CDR1 SGHNT, CDR2 YENEEA. Deletions cut 1 base from V and 7 bases from J, with 10 bases between. This CDR3 comprises 13 residues. DNA for the CDR3: TGTGCCAGCAGCTTAGGGCGACAGGCTGGCTACACCTTC. It yields the protein CASSLGRQAGYTF.

This clone was counted a few times. The CDR3 protein is CASSALLAGGPSAQYF. CDR3 DNA sequence: TGTGCCAGCAGTGCTTTACTAGCGGGGGGGCCGTCGGCCCAGTACTTC. This chain joins TRBV2 and TRBJ2-5; 13 positions match TRBD2. The CDR3 totals 16 residues. Germline assignment: CDR1 SNHLY and CDR2 FYNNEI. V lost 4 bases, J lost 9 bases, and 11 bases stayed unmatched.

The chain recombines TRBV29-1 with TRBJ2-1; TRBD2 agrees at 8 bases. From germline, CDR1 is SQVTM and CDR2 ANQGSEA. Trimming at V came to 7 bases and at J to 3 bases, leaving 8 bases not matched to a gene. The CDR3 covers 14 residues. The CDR3 here is CSARRGGYYNEQFF. CDR3 nucleotides: TGCAGCGCCCGCCGGGGGGGGTACTACAATGAGCAGTTCTTC.

The rearrangement uses TRBV28 and TRBJ2-7, with 12 bases identical to TRBD2. Per germline, CDR1 MDHEN and CDR2 SYDVKM. The CDR3 sequence is 15 residues long. The V gene end was trimmed by 7 bases and the J gene end by 5 bases; junction bases not matched to a gene: 9. CDR3 nucleotides: TGTGCCAGCAACCCCCGACTAGCGGGAGTGGACGAGCAGTACTTC. Encoded protein: CASNPRLAGVDEQYF.

The chain recombines TRBV7-9 with TRBJ2-7; TRBD2 might be the D (6 bases). The CDR3 length is 15 residues. Per germline, CDR1 SEHNR and CDR2 FQNEAQ (reference sequence). V was cut by 5 bases and J by 2 bases, with 16 bases left in between. The CDR3 sequence is CASSPLGGKAYEQYF. CDR3 sequence (DNA): TGTGCCAGCAGCCCACTGGGGGGTAAGGCCTACGAGCAGTACTTC.

The chain joins TRBV28 to TRBJ1-2, with 7 positions matching TRBD1. The CDR3 spans 12 residues. CDR1 is MDHEN and CDR2 is SYDVKM in the germline V gene. With 7 bases clipped from V and 8 bases from J, the junction kept 7 bases outside the gene matches. The CDR3 is CASNRDSGGYTF. In DNA form, the CDR3 reads TGTGCCAGCAACAGGGACAGCGGCGGCTACACCTTC.

The chain combines TRBV9 with TRBJ2-5; 8 bases agree with TRBD2. Germline trimming cut 1 base from V and 5 bases from J; bases unmatched to any gene: 7. Germline loops: CDR1 SGDLS, CDR2 YYNGEE. The CDR3 covers 15 residues. For the CDR3, the DNA is TGTGCCAGCAGCGTAACGGGGGCGGGGGGCGAGACCCAGTACTTC. Its translation: CASSVTGAGGETQYF. The full variable domain, completed using reference TRBV9 and TRBJ2-5, is DSGVTQTPKHLITATGQRVTLRCSPRSGDLSVYWYQQSLDQGLQFLIQYYNGEERAKGNILERFSAQQFPDLHSELNLSSLELGDSALYFCASSVTGAGGETQYFGPGTRLLVL.

The V gene is TRBV18, the J gene TRBJ2-1; 11 nucleotides agree with TRBD2. The V segment lost 0 bases and the J segment 9 bases; nucleotides outside the gene matches: 13. The germline CDR1 and CDR2 sequences are KGHSH and LQKENI. The CDR3 covers 18 residues. CDR3 residues: CASSPPFVAGGRGIEQFF. The CDR3 nucleotides are TGTGCCAGCTCACCACCGTTCGTAGCGGGAGGGCGGGGAATTGAGCAGTTCTTC.

V gene TRBV2 combines with J gene TRBJ2-2, with a weak D call TRBD2 (6 bases). Per the germline V gene, CDR1 is SNHLY and CDR2 is FYNNEI. Trimming cost V 4 bases and J 7 bases, with 13 bases left between them. The CDR3 length is 14 residues. In nucleotides, the CDR3 is TGTGCCAGCAGTGGGGGCGGGATTTTCGGGGAGCTGTTTTTT. It specifies CASSGGGIFGELFF.

The sample holds a few counts of this clone. V usage is TRBV6-1 and J usage is TRBJ1-3, with 7 bases matching TRBD1. V shed 1 base and J 5 bases; nucleotides not matched to a gene: 2. The CDR3 runs 14 residues. CDR1 is MNHNS, CDR2 SASEGT, per germline. CDR3 amino acids: CASSEGGQRNTIYF. CDR3 bases: TGTGCCAGCAGTGAAGGGGGACAGCGAAACACCATATATTTT.

The chain has TRBV4-1 and TRBJ2-6; tentative D call: TRBD1 (6 bases). V lost 5 bases to trimming and J lost 1 base, with 18 bases between them. CDR3 length equals 18 residues. Germline V lookup: CDR1 MGHRA, CDR2 YSYEKL. DNA of the CDR3: TGCGCCAGCAGCTTCCCGTTGGGGGCATCGTCTGGGGCCAACGTCCTGACTTTC. Translating it yields CASSFPLGASSGANVLTF.